The 11 T cell receptor beta chains below come from one sample, sequenced in a study of T cells after yellow fever vaccination (dated by TCRdb to the late 2010s). The treatment or condition label of this sample denotes: live attenuated yellow fever vaccine strain. The library was generated by 5' RACE. TCRdb shows the sequencer as Illumina HiSeq 2500. TCRdb cleaned the public reads at Q25 with fastp, built clones with MiXCR and kept in-frame beta chains. Rows matching on CDR3 protein sequence are summarized as one entry with the most common DNA and genes. The sample profile shows 160,000 or so distinct CDR3 sequences; around 7% of them were found once. Roughly 2.5% of the sample is held by the ten biggest clonotypes. This specimen was CD4+ T cells sorted from PBMCs, taken more than 4 days after the first yellow fever vaccination. These receptors were obtained from a man aged 18 to 29 who received the YFV17D yellow fever vaccine.

In this sample, this clonotype turned up many times. The chain joins TRBV29-1 to TRBJ1-4; no clear D gene. Trimming took off 5 bases at V and 0 bases at J, with 10 bases between the two ends. Per germline, CDR1 SQVTM and CDR2 ANQGSEA. CDR3 length equals 14 residues. The CDR3 DNA reads as TGCAGCGTTAAACCGGCCCCAACTAATGAAAAACTGTTTTTT. Its protein is CSVKPAPTNEKLFF.

This chain joins TRBV5-1 and TRBJ1-4; D gene uncertain. From germline, CDR1 is SGHRS and CDR2 YFSETQ. The CDR3 runs to 13 residues. V was trimmed by 1 base and J by 6 bases, leaving 7 bases between them. CDR3 DNA: TGCGCCAGCAGCTTGTGGCAGGATGAAAAACTGTTTTTT. Translation: CASSLWQDEKLFF.

This clonotype has at least ten counts. The gene calls are TRBV18 and TRBJ2-1; D uncertain. Looked up from germline, CDR1 is KGHSH and CDR2 is LQKENI. The CDR3 covers 14 residues. V was clipped by 3 bases and J by 3 bases, with 9 bases between them. As DNA, the CDR3 is TGTGCCAGCTCACCTAATTCAGTCTACAATGAGCAGTTCTTC. It translates to CASSPNSVYNEQFF.

In this sample, this clonotype turned up many times. The rearrangement uses TRBV5-1 and TRBJ2-1; D call uncertain. Germline V gene data show CDR1 as SGHRS and CDR2 as YFSETQ. This CDR3 region has 15 residues. Trimming shortened V by 0 bases and J by 2 bases, and 9 bases separated the two germline ends. This CDR3 is CASSLGANPYNEQFF. The CDR3 nucleotides are TGCGCCAGCAGCTTGGGGGCTAACCCCTACAATGAGCAGTTCTTC.

The V call is TRBV30, the J call TRBJ2-7; weak D call: TRBD1 (5 bases). Germline loops: CDR1 GTSNPN, CDR2 SVGIG (reference sequence). CDR3 length: 14 amino acids. Deletions cut 5 bases from V and 0 bases from J, with 14 bases between. The CDR3 coding sequence is TGTGCCTGGGGTAGGACATTTTCCTCCTACGAGCAGTACTTC. It is translated as CAWGRTFSSYEQYF. Together with reference TRBV30 and TRBJ2-7, the CDR3 gives the full variable domain: SQTIHQWPATLVQPVGSPLSLECTVEGTSNPNLYWYRQAAGRGLQLLFYSVGIGQISSEVPQNLSASRPQDRQFILSSKKLLLSDSGFYLCAWGRTFSSYEQYFGPGTRLTVT.

This clonotype occurred many times. This rearrangement joins TRBV20-1 to TRBJ2-1; weak D call: TRBD1 (6 bases). The CDR3 sequence is 14 residues long. The ends were cut back, 2 bases at V and 0 bases at J, with 8 bases in the middle. The germline gives CDR1 DFQATT, CDR2 SNEGSKA (reference sequence). The CDR3 DNA reads TGCAGTGCTAGACAGGACAGCTCCTACAATGAGCAGTTCTTC. Translated: CSARQDSSYNEQFF.

This clonotype was counted many times. The chain carries TRBV6-1 and TRBJ2-1; TRBD2 agrees at 9 bases. The CDR3 loop spans 16 amino acids. J lost 5 bases, V lost 5 bases, and 10 bases had no gene match. CDR1 MNHNS and CDR2 SASEGT come from the germline V gene. CDR3 loop: CASSTGIAGADNEQFF. The CDR3 region has the DNA TGTGCCAGCAGTACGGGAATAGCGGGGGCCGACAATGAGCAGTTCTTC.

There are many counts of this clonotype. The V and J genes are TRBV5-1 and TRBJ2-7, with TRBD1 as a possible D gene (6 bases). V dropped 0 bases and J dropped 3 bases, with 7 bases sitting between them. The V gene's germline CDR1 is SGHRS and CDR2 YFSETQ. This CDR3 is built from 13 residues. CDR3 residues: CASSLGGRYEQYF. The CDR3 bases are TGCGCCAGCAGCTTGGGGGGGCGCTACGAGCAGTACTTC. Using reference TRBV5-1 and TRBJ2-7 for the parts outside the CDR3, the full variable domain is KAGVTQTPRYLIKTRGQQVTLSCSPISGHRSVSWYQQTPGQGLQFLFEYFSETQRNKGNFPGRFSGRQFSNSRSEMNVSTLELGDSALYLCASSLGGRYEQYFGPGTRLTVT.

This clonotype showed up many times. This sequence joins TRBV7-2 and TRBJ1-4; 10 nucleotides match TRBD1. CDR1 and CDR2 (germline): SGHTA, FQGNSA. The CDR3 has 14 residues. J gave up 8 bases and V 4 bases, and 4 bases lay outside the gene matches. CDR3 in DNA: TGTGCCAGCAGCTGGGGGACAGGGGCCGAAAAACTGTTTTTT. Translated, it gives CASSWGTGAEKLFF. The full variable domain, rest sourced from reference TRBV7-2 and TRBJ1-4, is GAGVSQSPSNKVTEKGKDVELRCDPISGHTALYWYRQSLGQGLEFLIYFQGNSAPDKSGLPSDRFSAERTGGSVSTLTIQRTQQEDSAVYLCASSWGTGAEKLFFGSGTQLSVL.

This clonotype was found many times. The chain uses TRBV6-5 and TRBJ1-5; D remains ambiguous. Germline assignment: CDR1 MNHEY and CDR2 SVGAGI. V was trimmed by 1 base and J by 5 bases, leaving 6 bases between them. The CDR3 sequence is 13 residues long. The CDR3 DNA sequence: TGTGCCAGCAGTTACTACGAACATCAGCCCCAGCATTTT. Its translation: CASSYYEHQPQHF.

This clonotype was counted many times. The rearrangement uses TRBV24-1 and TRBJ1-2; D remains unclear. Germline CDR1 is KGHDR and CDR2 is SFDVKD. V shed 4 bases and J shed 5 bases, with 13 bases lying between them. CDR3 length: 14 residues. The CDR3 protein is CATSDHDQRYGYTF. DNA for the CDR3: TGTGCCACCAGTGACCACGACCAGCGGTATGGCTACACCTTC.